This T cell receptor beta chain is drawn from a study of long-term antiretroviral therapy in people with HIV. Study results and caveats: The study found narrower CDR3 length ranges in HIV repertoires than in controls. Post-ART diversity increased but stayed below transplant donor controls. Every time point showed a repertoire led by clones expanded before ART.

Version v3.0 of the immunoSEQ assay ran at survey level. Data came from immunoSEQ multiplex PCR; TCRdb stores just in-frame clones and leaves some out. The table lists 30,000 to 40,000 clones, approximately 86% of them singletons, with less than 4% in the top ten. CDR3 size: 15 residues. Germline V gene lookup returns CDR1 SEHNR and CDR2 FQNEAQ (reference sequence). V lost 5 bases and J lost 4, with 12 bases in between. Everyone in the study who had HIV was treated in the United States. Details on this clone: Its antigen is not known.

This sequence joins TRBV7-9 and TRBJ2-6; no clear D gene. The sequence derives from a woman aged 18-29 years with HIV. This material consisted of unsorted PBMCs, taken just before starting antiretroviral therapy. CDR3 sequence: CASSPPLLGANVLTF. The DNA of the CDR3 is TGTGCCAGCAGCCCTCCGTTGTTGGGGGCCAACGTCCTGACTTTC.